Listed here are 10 T cell receptor beta chains from one sample, sequenced in a study of OX40 agonist ivuxolimab in advanced cancers. The repertoire was sequenced with immunoSEQ multiplex PCR; TCRdb's copy has only in-frame clones and lacks some. The table records fewer than 85,000 clones, 75% to 95% of them present only once. The sequences come from CD4+ or CD8+ T cells sorted from blood, collected in a trial of the OX40 agonist ivuxolimab. These receptor sequences come from an adult with an advanced solid tumor such as melanoma, head and neck, liver or kidney cancer.

V gene TRBV6-5 combines with J gene TRBJ2-2; TRBD1 agrees at 8 bases. J was trimmed by 3 bases and V by 6 bases; bases with no gene match: 3. There are 14 residues in the CDR3. Per the germline V gene, CDR1 is MNHEY and CDR2 is SVGAGI. The CDR3 region has the DNA TGTGCCAGCAGCAGGGGGCAATACACCGGGGAGCTGTTTTTT. Residues: CASSRGQYTGELFF.

The chain links TRBV18 to TRBJ2-7, with 7 bases that match TRBD1. Germline trimming cut 3 bases from V and 3 bases from J; bases unmatched to any gene: 2. Germline loops: CDR1 KGHSH, CDR2 LQKENI. The CDR3 covers 13 residues. Here the CDR3 DNA reads TGTGCCAGCTCACCCGGACAGGACTACGAGCAGTACTTC. This translates into CASSPGQDYEQYF.

This clone is a singleton in its sample. The J gene is TRBJ1-2, the V gene TRBV5-1; D is unresolved. The CDR3 length is 13 residues. Between the trimmed V and J ends, which lost 4 bases and 1 base, there was a span of 8 bases. Per germline, CDR1 SGHRS and CDR2 YFSETQ. The CDR3 DNA follows: TGCGCCAGCAGCGTAGACTTTAACTATGGCTACACCTTC. Its translation is CASSVDFNYGYTF.

The chain employs TRBV6-1 and TRBJ1-5; D is possibly TRBD1 (5 bases). Germline CDR1 is MNHNS and CDR2 is SASEGT. The V gene lost 2 bases and the J gene lost 7 bases, with 15 bases spanning the gap. CDR3 length equals 15 residues. CDR3 protein: CASSESQGLGQPQHF. The CDR3 DNA reads TGTGCCAGCAGTGAATCCCAGGGACTAGGGCAGCCCCAGCATTTT.

This sequence joins TRBV19 and TRBJ2-1, with D perhaps matching TRBD1 (5 bases). Trimming pared 5 bases from V and 0 bases from J, leaving 17 bases between. Per germline, CDR1 LNHDA and CDR2 SQIVND (reference sequence). CDR3 length equals 17 residues. CDR3 in DNA: TGTGCCAGTAGTCTCTCGTCACGCAGGGACTCCTACAATGAGCAGTTCTTC. Protein: CASSLSSRRDSYNEQFF.

V gene TRBV18 combines with J gene TRBJ2-5, with 12 bases identical to TRBD2. This CDR3 region has 16 residues. The germline V gene encodes CDR1 KGHSH and CDR2 LQKENI. J was trimmed by 4 bases and V by 6 bases; bases with no gene match: 9. CDR3 sequence reads: CASSPSLAGGRETQYF. The CDR3 DNA is TGTGCCAGCTCCCCCAGTCTAGCGGGGGGGCGAGAGACCCAGTACTTC.

This chain uses TRBV6-6 with TRBJ2-5; 13 bases line up with TRBD2. J gave up 12 bases and V 7 bases, and 5 bases lay outside the gene matches. The CDR3 extends over 12 amino acids. Germline V gives CDR1 MNHNY, CDR2 SVGAGI (reference sequence). For the CDR3, the DNA is TGTGCCAGCATAGGACTAGCGGGGGCCAAGTACTTC. Protein sequence: CASIGLAGAKYF.

This clone has a handful of counts. This chain uses TRBV11-2 with TRBJ1-2, with no clear D. Trimming stripped 5 bases from V and 1 base from J, with 8 bases between. CDR3 length equals 13 residues. Germline V lookup: CDR1 SGHAT, CDR2 FQNNGV. CDR3 coding DNA: TGTGCCAGCAGCCCCGGACTTAACTATGGCTACACCTTC. Residues: CASSPGLNYGYTF.

In its sample, this clone was seen a few times. The chain combines TRBV19 with TRBJ1-2; a weak D match, TRBD1 (6 bases). The CDR3 extends over 13 amino acids. The germline V gene encodes CDR1 LNHDA and CDR2 SQIVND (reference sequence). V lost 5 bases and J 2 bases, leaving 9 bases between the germline ends. The CDR3 region has the DNA TGTGCCAGTAGTTACAGGGCAAACTATGGCTACACCTTC. Amino acids: CASSYRANYGYTF. Drawing the rest from reference TRBV19 and TRBJ1-2, the complete variable domain is DGGITQSPKYLFRKEGQNVTLSCEQNLNHDAMYWYRQDPGQGLRLIYYSQIVNDFQKGDIAEGYSVSREKKESFPLTVTSAQKNPTAFYLCASSYRANYGYTFGSGTRLTVV.

The chain uses TRBV6-5 and TRBJ2-2; 7 bases are a match to TRBD1. The V gene's germline CDR1 is MNHEY and CDR2 SVGAGI. The CDR3 totals 15 residues. After removal of 5 bases from V and 3 bases from J, the junction contained 6 bases not matched to a gene. The CDR3 DNA reads TGTGCCAGCAGTGCGTCGACAGGGTACACCGGGGAGCTGTTTTTT. It specifies CASSASTGYTGELFF.